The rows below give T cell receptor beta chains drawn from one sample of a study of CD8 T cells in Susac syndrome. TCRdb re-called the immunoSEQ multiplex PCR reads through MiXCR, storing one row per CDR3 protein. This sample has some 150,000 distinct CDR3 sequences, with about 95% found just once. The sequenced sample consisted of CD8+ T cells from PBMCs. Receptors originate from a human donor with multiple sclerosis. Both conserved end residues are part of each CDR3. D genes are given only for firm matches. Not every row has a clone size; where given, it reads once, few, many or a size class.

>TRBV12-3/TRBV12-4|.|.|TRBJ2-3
TGTGCCAGCAGTCTGGTCTTGATGAGCACAGATACGCAGTATTTT
CASSLVLMSTDTQYF
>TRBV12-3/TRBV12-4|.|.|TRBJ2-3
TGTGCCAGCAGTTTAAGGGACTCCCTAGATACGCAGTATTTT
CASSLRDSLDTQYF
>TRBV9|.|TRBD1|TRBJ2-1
TGTGCCAGCAGCGACCCTCCGGGGACAGGGGAACATCGGTCCTACAATGAGCAGTTCTTC
CASSDPPGTGEHRSYNEQFF
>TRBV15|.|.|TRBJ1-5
TGTGCCACCAGCAGAGAAAGGGGGGCGGATCAGCCCCAGCATTTT
CATSRERGADQPQHF
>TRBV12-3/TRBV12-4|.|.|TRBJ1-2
TGTGCCAGCAGATGGACGGGGGACTATGGCTACACCTTC
CASRWTGDYGYTF
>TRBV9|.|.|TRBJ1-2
TGTGCCAGCAGCGCCGGGTCCCGCGGCTACACCTTC
CASSAGSRGYTF
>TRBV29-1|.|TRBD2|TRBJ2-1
TGCAGCGCTCCGGGACTACCTATTGATGAGCAGTTCTTC
CSAPGLPIDEQFF
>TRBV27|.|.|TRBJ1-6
TGTGCCAGCAGTTTAACAGGCTCCTATAATTCACCCCTCCACTTT
CASSLTGSYNSPLHF
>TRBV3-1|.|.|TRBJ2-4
TGTGCCAGCAGCCAAGAAGGGGCCTCGGCGAAGTACTTC
CASSQEGASAKYF
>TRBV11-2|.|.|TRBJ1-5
TGTGCCAGCAGTGGGGGGAGAAATCAGCCCCAGCATTTT
CASSGGRNQPQHF
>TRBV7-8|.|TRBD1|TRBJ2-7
TGTGCCAGCAGCCATACCAGACAGGGTAGCTCCTACGAGCAGTACTTC
CASSHTRQGSSYEQYF
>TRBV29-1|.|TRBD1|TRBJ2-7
TGCAGCGCCCACATTGGGGACAGGGGATCGCACGAGCAGTACTTC
CSAHIGDRGSHEQYF
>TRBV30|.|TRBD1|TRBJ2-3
TGTGCCTGGAGGGGGGACAGGGAGACAGATACGCAGTATTTT
CAWRGDRETDTQYF
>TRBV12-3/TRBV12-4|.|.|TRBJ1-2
TGTGCCAGCAGTTTTGCAGGGGTCGAGGTTGACTATGGCTACACCTTC
CASSFAGVEVDYGYTF
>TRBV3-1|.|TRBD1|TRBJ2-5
TGTGCCAGCAGATCCGGGACAGGGACGGAGACCCAGTACTTC
CASRSGTGTETQYF
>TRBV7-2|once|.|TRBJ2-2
TGTGCCAGCAGTTATATGAGGCAGTCGGGCACCGGGGAGCTGTTTTTT
CASSYMRQSGTGELFF
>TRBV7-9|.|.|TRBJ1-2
TGTGCCAGCAGCCCTCCTCAGGACATCGCGGATGGCTACACCTTC
CASSPPQDIADGYTF
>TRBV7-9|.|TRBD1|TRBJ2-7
TGTGCCAGCAGCCACGGCCGGACAGGCTCCTACGAGCAGTACTTC
CASSHGRTGSYEQYF
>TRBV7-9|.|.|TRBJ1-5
TGTGCCAGCACCTCGAGCGGGAGAGATAGCAATCAGCCCCAGCATTTT
CASTSSGRDSNQPQHF
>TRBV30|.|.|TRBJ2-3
TGTGCCTGGAGGGATCGGGGGAGGACGCAGTATTTT
CAWRDRGRTQYF
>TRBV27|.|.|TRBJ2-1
TGTGCCAGCAGTTCATTCGACGAGCAGTTCTTC
CASSSFDEQFF
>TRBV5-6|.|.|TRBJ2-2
TGTGCCAGCAGCTTGGGCCGCTCAGGTCCCGGGGAGCTGTTTTTT
CASSLGRSGPGELFF
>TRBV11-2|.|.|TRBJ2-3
TGTGCCAGCAGCTTACAAGGGGACCACGGTGCAAATACGCAGTATTTT
CASSLQGDHGANTQYF
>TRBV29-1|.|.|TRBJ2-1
TGCAGCACCCCGGCAGCCGACTACAATGAGCAGTTCTTC
CSTPAADYNEQFF
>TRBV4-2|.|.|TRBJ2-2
TGTGCCAGCAGCCCCGGGTCGTACACCGGGGAGCTGTTTTTT
CASSPGSYTGELFF
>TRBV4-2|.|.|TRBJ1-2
TGTGCCAGCAGCCAAGAGGCAGGTCCCCCAAGCTTGGACTATGGCTACACCTTC
CASSQEAGPPSLDYGYTF
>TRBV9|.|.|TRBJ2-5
TGTGCCAGCAGCGCCCCATCGGGGTTTGAGACCCAGTACTTC
CASSAPSGFETQYF
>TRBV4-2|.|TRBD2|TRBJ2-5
TGTGCCAGCAGCCAGTTCCTAGCGGGGGAGATCCAAGAGACCCAGTACTTC
CASSQFLAGEIQETQYF
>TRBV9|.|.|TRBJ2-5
TGTGCCAGCAGCGACTACTATGAAGAGACCCAGTACTTC
CASSDYYEETQYF
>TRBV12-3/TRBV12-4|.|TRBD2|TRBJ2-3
TGTGCCAGCAGTCCCCCTCTTGGCGGGGGGCAGGGTACGCAGTATTTT
CASSPPLGGGQGTQYF
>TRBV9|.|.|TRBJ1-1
TGTGCCAGCAGTAGTTTCGTAGACACATCTGAAGCTTTCTTT
CASSSFVDTSEAFF
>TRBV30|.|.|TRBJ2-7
TGTGCCTGGGCCGGACAGCGCGGCGAGCAGTACTTC
CAWAGQRGEQYF
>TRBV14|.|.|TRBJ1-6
TGTGCCAGCAGCCAATACCGGGAACGATCACCCCTCCACTTT
CASSQYRERSPLHF
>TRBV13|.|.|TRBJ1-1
TGTGCCAGCAGGCAGTCCGGGACACCTGAAGCTTTCTTT
CASRQSGTPEAFF
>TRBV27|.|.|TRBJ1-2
TGTGCCAGCACCGTATTGGGAGGGAACTATGGCTACACCTTC
CASTVLGGNYGYTF
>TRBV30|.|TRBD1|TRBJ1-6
TGTGCCTGTTACAGGGGGAATTCACCCCTCCACTTT
CACYRGNSPLHF
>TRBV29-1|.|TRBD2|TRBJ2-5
TGCAGCGTTGAAGATCCCCGGACTAGCATTCGGAAGACCCAGTACTTC
CSVEDPRTSIRKTQYF